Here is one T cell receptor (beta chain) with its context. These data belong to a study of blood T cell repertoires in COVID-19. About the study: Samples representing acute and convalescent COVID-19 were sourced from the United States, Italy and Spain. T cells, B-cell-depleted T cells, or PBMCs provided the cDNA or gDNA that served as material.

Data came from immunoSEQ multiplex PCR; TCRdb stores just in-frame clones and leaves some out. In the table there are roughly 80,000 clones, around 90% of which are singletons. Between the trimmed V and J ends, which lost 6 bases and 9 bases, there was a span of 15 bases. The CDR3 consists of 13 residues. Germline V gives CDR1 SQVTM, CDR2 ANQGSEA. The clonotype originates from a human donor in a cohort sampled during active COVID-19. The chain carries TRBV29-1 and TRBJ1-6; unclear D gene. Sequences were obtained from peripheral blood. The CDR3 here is CSVSAVEGSPLHF. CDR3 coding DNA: TGCAGCGTAAGTGCCGTAGAGGGTTCACCCCTCCACTTT. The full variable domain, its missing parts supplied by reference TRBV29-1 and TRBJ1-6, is SAVISQKPSRDICQRGTSLTIQCQVDSQVTMMFWYRQQPGQSLTLIATANQGSEATYESGFVIDKFPISRPNLTFSTLTVSNMSPEDSSIYLCSVSAVEGSPLHFGNGTRLTVT.